These 11 T cell receptor beta chains came from one sample sequenced in a study of type 1 and type 2 diabetes patients. PCR was run on genomic DNA. The TCR beta CDR3 region was amplified using 30 forward and 13 reverse primers. TCRdb recomputed calls from the multiplex PCR reads with MiXCR, one row per CDR3 protein. In the table there are approximately 260,000 distinct CDR3 sequences, over 45% of which are singletons. Sequenced material: peripheral blood mononuclear cells (PBMCs). These receptors were obtained from a man younger than 35 with type 2 diabetes.

J is TRBJ2-7 and V is TRBV25-1; D is perhaps TRBD1 (6 bases). The CDR3 loop spans 15 amino acids. V lost 5 bases, J lost 0 bases, and 14 bases lay in between. Looked up from germline, CDR1 is MGHDK and CDR2 is SYGVNS. This CDR3 reads CASSSIDRSSYEQYF. The CDR3 DNA sequence: TGTGCCAGCAGTTCCATCGACAGGAGCTCCTACGAGCAGTACTTC.

The rearrangement links TRBV30 to TRBJ1-4, with 9 bases aligning to TRBD1. Trimming at V came to 4 bases and at J to 6 bases, leaving 3 bases not matched to a gene. The CDR3 is made up of 13 amino acids. Germline lookup yields CDR1 GTSNPN and CDR2 SVGIG (reference sequence). Written as DNA, the CDR3 is TGTGCCTGGAAAGGGACAGGGTATGAAAAACTGTTTTTT. Protein sequence: CAWKGTGYEKLFF.

The chain has TRBV12-5 and TRBJ2-7; D is possibly TRBD2 (6 bases). Germline loops: CDR1 LGHNT, CDR2 FRNRAP. The CDR3 is 16 amino acids. CDR3 sequence reads: CASSFRIPAREFEQYF. The DNA for the CDR3 is TGTGCCAGCAGTTTTCGGATTCCCGCCCGGGAGTTCGAGCAGTACTTC.

The V and J genes are TRBV7-8 and TRBJ2-1; possibly TRBD2 for D (7 bases). CDR3 size: 17 residues. CDR1 and CDR2 (germline): SGHVS, FQNEAQ. Trimming took off 4 bases at V and 4 bases at J, with 20 bases between the two ends. The CDR3 protein is CASSYHRGAISYNEQFF. CDR3 in DNA: TGTGCCAGCAGCTACCACCGGGGGGCAATAAGTTACAATGAGCAGTTCTTC.

The chain employs TRBV7-6 and TRBJ2-6; D possibly corresponds to TRBD1 (5 bases). Trimming stripped 1 base from V and 4 bases from J, with 5 bases between. This CDR3 has 14 residues. CDR1 and CDR2 from the germline V gene are SGHVS and FNYEAQ. The CDR3 reads CASSLEGGANVLTF. The DNA of the CDR3 is TGTGCCAGCAGCTTAGAGGGGGGGGCCAACGTCCTGACTTTC.

This clonotype has at least ten counts. V gene TRBV20-1 combines with J gene TRBJ2-5; the match to TRBD2 covers 7 bases. This CDR3 comprises 16 residues. Trimming removed 3 bases from V and 1 base from J; junction bases left unmatched: 11. Germline V gives CDR1 DFQATT, CDR2 SNEGSKA (reference sequence). The CDR3, as DNA: TGCAGTGCTAGTTCCTGGCGGGAGCGGTCCCAAGAGACCCAGTACTTC. Translated: CSASSWRERSQETQYF.

This clonotype appeared many times. The rearrangement uses TRBV10-1 and TRBJ2-5; D remains ambiguous. V lost 5 bases and J lost 3, with 10 bases in between. Germline V gene lookup returns CDR1 WNHNN and CDR2 SYGVQD (reference sequence). The CDR3 totals 13 residues. CDR3 residues: CASSRNQEETQYF. The CDR3 DNA is TGCGCCAGCAGTCGGAATCAGGAAGAGACCCAGTACTTC.

The chain carries TRBV6-1 and TRBJ2-1; TRBD2 matches at 10 bases. CDR3 length equals 13 residues. Germline V lookup: CDR1 MNHNS, CDR2 SASEGT. Trimming removed 10 bases from V and 6 bases from J; junction bases left unmatched: 6. In DNA form, the CDR3 reads TGTGCCACCAGCGGGGGGGGGTCCAATGAGCAGTTCTTC. Translated, it gives CATSGGGSNEQFF.

The rearrangement links TRBV12-3 or TRBV12-4 to TRBJ2-3; 12 bases match TRBD2. Trimming cost V 4 bases and J 5 bases; bases outside gene matches: 4. This CDR3 region has 15 residues. The CDR3 sequence: CASSSSGRAGDTQYF. Here the CDR3 DNA reads TGTGCCAGCAGTTCTAGCGGGAGGGCCGGAGATACGCAGTATTTT.

This CDR3 reads CSARDRGAPGNTIYF. The CDR3 DNA follows: TGCAGTGCTAGAGATCGGGGGGCGCCAGGAAACACCATATATTTT. The chain carries TRBV20-1 and TRBJ1-3, with D possibly TRBD1 on 6 matching bases. This CDR3 is built from 15 residues. Looked up from germline, CDR1 is DFQATT and CDR2 is SNEGSKA (reference sequence). With 0 bases removed from V and 4 bases from J, the gap between germline ends came to 13 bases.

This rearrangement joins TRBV5-1 to TRBJ1-2, with D perhaps matching TRBD1 (6 bases). The V end lost 0 bases, the J end lost 4 bases, and 7 bases lay between the germline ends. In germline, CDR1 is SGHRS, CDR2 YFSETQ. There are 13 residues in the CDR3. In nucleotides, the CDR3 is TGCGCCAGCAGCTTGGTACAGGGCTATGGCTACACCTTC. It is translated as CASSLVQGYGYTF.